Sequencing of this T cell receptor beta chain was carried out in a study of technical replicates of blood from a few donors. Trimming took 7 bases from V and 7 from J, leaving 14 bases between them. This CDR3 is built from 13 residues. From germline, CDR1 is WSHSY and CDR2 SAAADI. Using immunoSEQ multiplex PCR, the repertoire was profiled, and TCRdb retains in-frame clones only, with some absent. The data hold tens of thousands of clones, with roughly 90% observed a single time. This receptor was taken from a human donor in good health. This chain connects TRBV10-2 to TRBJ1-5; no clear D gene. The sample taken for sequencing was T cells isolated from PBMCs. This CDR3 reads CASTAGNGQPQHF. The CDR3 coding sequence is TGCGCCAGCACCGCCGGGAACGGCCAGCCCCAGCATTTT.